Shown below are 27 T cell receptor beta chains from a single sample sequenced in a study of tumor-infiltrating lymphocytes in oesophageal squamous cell carcinoma (dated by TCRdb to 2015 to 2016). Library method: PCR. For sequencing, an Illumina HiSeq 2000 was employed. TCRdb redid the processing of the public reads, applying fastp at Q25 and MiXCR, and retained in-frame beta chains. A single entry per CDR3 protein holds the most common genes and DNA from its merged rows. Here the sample has approximately 12,000 distinct CDR3 sequences; around 60% occur a single time. About 30% of the sample belongs to the ten largest clones. The sequencing input was esophageal tumor tissue. All receptors derive from a male donor with esophageal squamous cell carcinoma.

This clonotype was counted only a few times. V is TRBV7-2 and J is TRBJ2-4; D remains unclear. The J call may be wrong; the DNA end is better matched by TRBJ2-1. This CDR3 is built from 12 residues. CDR1 and CDR2 (germline): SGHTA, FQGNSA. The CDR3, as DNA: TGTGCCAGCAGCTTTGAACGTAATGAGCAGTTCTTC. It codes for CASSFERNEQFF.

The chain joins TRBV7-3 to TRBJ2-1; TRBD2 agrees at 9 bases. Germline V gene lookup returns CDR1 SGHTA and CDR2 FQGTGA. V lost 1 base to trimming and J lost 6 bases; unmatched junction nucleotides: 4. This CDR3 is 15 amino acids long. The CDR3 nucleotides are TGTGCCAGCAGCTTAAGGGGACTAGCCTCCAATGAGCAGTTCTTC. Translation: CASSLRGLASNEQFF.

In its sample, this clonotype ranks as large (0.1 to 1%). This chain links TRBV7-3 with TRBJ2-1; D perhaps matches TRBD1 (5 bases). The CDR3 has 15 amino acids. Looked up from germline, CDR1 is SGHTA and CDR2 is FQGTGA. With 2 bases removed from V and 1 base from J, the gap between germline ends came to 9 bases. The CDR3 sequence is CASSLQSGSYNEQFF. CDR3 DNA sequence: TGTGCCAGCAGCTTACAGTCAGGGTCCTACAATGAGCAGTTCTTC.

The gene calls are TRBV6-5 and TRBJ2-3, with D unclear. Trimming shortened V by 0 bases and J by 2 bases, and 12 bases separated the two germline ends. The CDR3 loop spans 16 amino acids. Germline assignment: CDR1 MNHEY and CDR2 SVGAGI. Here the CDR3 DNA reads TGTGCCAGCAGTTACTCGATCGGCTGGCTCACAGATACGCAGTATTTT. This translates into CASSYSIGWLTDTQYF.

This chain connects TRBV7-6 to TRBJ2-5; D gene ambiguous. CDR3 length: 11 residues. V was shortened by 5 bases and J by 6 bases, with 7 bases between the two germline ends. Germline V gene lookup returns CDR1 SGHVS and CDR2 FNYEAQ. The CDR3 region has the DNA TGTGCCAGCAGCGCTGGACAGACCCAGTACTTC. This sequence encodes CASSAGQTQYF.

About this clonotype: This may stem from a read error, because a much larger clone lies one nucleotide away. In DNA, the CDR3 is TGCAGCGTTCGGAAACCCTACGAGCAGTTCTTC. Residues: CSVRKPYEQFF. The genes are TRBV29-1 and TRBJ2-1; D unclear. CDR3 size: 11 residues. The V end lost 5 bases, the J end lost 10 bases, and 12 bases lay between the germline ends. Germline V gene lookup returns CDR1 SQVTM and CDR2 ANQGSEA.

This clonotype was recorded at least ten times. The V and J genes are TRBV7-9 and TRBJ2-6, with TRBD1 identical over 9 bases. The CDR3 consists of 18 residues. With 5 bases clipped from V and 0 bases from J, the junction kept 8 bases outside the gene matches. Germline V gives CDR1 SEHNR, CDR2 FQNEAQ (reference sequence). For the CDR3, the DNA is TGTGCCAGCAGCGGAGAACGGGACAGGGTCTCTGGGGCCAACGTCCTGACTTTC. Residues: CASSGERDRVSGANVLTF. Looking up the rest from reference TRBV7-9 and TRBJ2-6 gives the full variable domain: DTGVSQNPRHKITKRGQNVTFRCDPISEHNRLYWYRQTLGQGPEFLTYFQNEAQLEKSRLLSDRFSAERPKGSFSTLEIQRTEQGDSAMYLCASSGERDRVSGANVLTFGAGSRLTVL.

The V gene is TRBV20-1, the J gene TRBJ2-5, with D perhaps given as TRBD1 or TRBD2 (5 bases each). The DNA end favors TRBJ2-7, so the J call may be wrong. Germline CDR1 DFQATT, CDR2 SNEGSKA (reference sequence). The CDR3 contains 13 residues. The CDR3 DNA reads as TGCAGTGCTTTCGGACACGGAGGCTTCGAGCAGTACTTC. Amino acid sequence: CSAFGHGGFEQYF.

This chain joins TRBV11-2 and TRBJ2-5; D is perhaps TRBD1 (6 bases). Germline-derived CDR1 and CDR2 are SGHAT and FQNNGV. Trimming pared 5 bases from V and 11 bases from J, leaving 18 bases between. This CDR3 has 13 residues. The CDR3: CASSLWDKPEQYF. The CDR3 bases are TGTGCCAGCAGCCTATGGGACAAACCAGAGCAGTACTTC.

This chain links TRBV6-1 with TRBJ1-1; D remains unclear. The germline CDR1 and CDR2 sequences are MNHNS and SASEGT. Trimming shortened V by 2 bases and J by 5 bases, and 9 bases separated the two germline ends. The CDR3 sequence is 13 residues long. CDR3 sequence reads: CASSEWGDTEAFF. Here the CDR3 DNA reads TGTGCCAGCAGTGAATGGGGTGATACTGAAGCTTTCTTT.

This clonotype was detected only once. This chain uses TRBV12-5 with TRBJ2-5, with TRBD1 matching over 9 bases. The J call is uncertain, as TRBJ2-1 better fits the DNA end. The V gene's germline CDR1 is LGHNT and CDR2 FRNRAP. This CDR3 contains 15 residues. This chain's CDR3 is CASGTTGQGRNEQFF. As DNA, the CDR3 is TGTGCTAGTGGTACGACGGGACAGGGACGTAATGAGCAGTTCTTC.

This clonotype was seen more than once but under ten times. The genes are TRBV12-3 or TRBV12-4 and TRBJ2-7; D remains ambiguous. Deletions cut 2 bases from V and 3 bases from J, with 5 bases between. The CDR3 is 12 residues long. The DNA of the CDR3 is TGTGCCAGCAGTTTATACAGCTACGAGCAGTACTTC. Residues: CASSLYSYEQYF.

This clonotype was seen repeatedly, ten times or more. The chain is built from TRBV18 and TRBJ1-2, with D unclear. The CDR3 spans 11 residues. Looked up from germline, CDR1 is KGHSH and CDR2 is LQKENI. Trimming left V 3 bases short and J 3 bases short, with 2 bases between. DNA of the CDR3: TGTGCCAGCTCACCGGACTATGGCTACACCTTC. Translation gives CASSPDYGYTF.

This chain uses TRBV7-2 with TRBJ2-3; D uncertain. CDR1 SGHTA and CDR2 FQGNSA come from the germline V gene. The CDR3 runs 12 residues. V was cut by 8 bases and J by 4 bases, with 10 bases left in between. This CDR3 is CASGLSADTQYF. The CDR3 DNA reads as TGTGCCAGCGGCCTATCGGCAGATACGCAGTATTTT.

V and J are TRBV10-2 and TRBJ2-1; D is perhaps TRBD1 (5 bases). The J call is uncertain, as TRBJ2-7 better fits the DNA end. The CDR3 is made up of 13 amino acids. Germline V gene sequence: CDR1 WSHSY, CDR2 SAAADI. The CDR3 DNA is TGCGCCAGCGCCCCAGGGTCTCTCTACGAGCAGTACTTC. Encoded protein: CASAPGSLYEQYF.

Comments on this clonotype: The DNA is left out, because the CDR3 cannot be placed on it with certainty; the CDR3 is given as TCRdb lists it. The gene calls are TRBV7-8 and TRBJ2-7. The germline V gene has CDR1 SGHVS and CDR2 FQNEAQ. The CDR3 is made up of 14 amino acids, end residues included. This chain's CDR3 is CASSFGNGTYEQYF.

CDR3: CASSFPSSTDTQYF. The DNA of the CDR3 is TGTGCCAGCAGCTTTCCATCTAGCACAGATACGCAGTATTTT. The chain uses TRBV7-6 and TRBJ2-3, with D unresolved. The germline V gene encodes CDR1 SGHVS and CDR2 FNYEAQ. The CDR3 sequence is 14 residues long. Trimming left V 3 bases short and J 0 bases short, with 7 bases between.

This clonotype was seen only a few times. V is TRBV7-6 and J is TRBJ2-5; 8 bases line up with TRBD1. CDR1 and CDR2 (germline): SGHVS, FNYEAQ. V lost 4 bases and J lost 4; bases outside the gene matches: 5. The CDR3 runs 14 residues. CDR3 in DNA: TGTGCCAGCAGCTCTGGACAGGGCGGAGAGACCCAGTACTTC. Its translation: CASSSGQGGETQYF.

This clonotype was observed a handful of times. This chain links TRBV7-2 with TRBJ2-5; D is ambiguous. The DNA end lines up better with TRBJ2-7; the J call may be wrong. The CDR3 spans 14 residues. The V gene's germline CDR1 is SGHTA and CDR2 FQGNSA. The chain's CDR3 is CASSLGASSGEQYF. Written as DNA, the CDR3 is TGTGCCAGCAGCTTAGGCGCTAGTTCCGGCGAGCAGTACTTC.

V is TRBV7-3 and J is TRBJ2-1, with a tentative D call TRBD2 (6 bases). The J call may be incorrect, as the DNA end agrees better with TRBJ2-5. This CDR3 spans 14 amino acids. Germline loops: CDR1 SGHTA, CDR2 FQGTGA. The CDR3 loop is CASSPAGIQETQYF. The CDR3 DNA reads TGTGCCAGCAGTCCGGCGGGGATCCAAGAGACCCAGTACTTC.

The chain has TRBV6-2 or TRBV6-3 and TRBJ2-6, with 8 bases identical to TRBD2. The J call may be mistaken, given a closer DNA end match to TRBJ2-5. The CDR3 loop spans 15 amino acids. Germline V gene data show CDR1 as MNHEY and CDR2 as SVGEGT. For the CDR3, the DNA is TGTGCCAGCAGTTCCGCCGGGACTAGTATAGAGACCCAGTACTTC. It codes for CASSSAGTSIETQYF.

The table lists this clonotype with a count of one. The V gene is TRBV6-2 or TRBV6-3, the J gene TRBJ2-6; D gene uncertain. The length of the CDR3 is 17 residues. The germline CDR1 and CDR2 sequences are MNHEY and SVGEGT. V was clipped by 7 bases and J by 0 bases, with 16 bases between them. CDR3 DNA sequence: TGTGCCAGCATGGCAAACGTGGGAAGCTCTGGGGCCAACGTCCTGACTTTC. Its protein product is CASMANVGSSGANVLTF.

This clonotype is judged medium-sized. The rearrangement uses TRBV7-2 and TRBJ2-7; either TRBD1 or TRBD2 may fit D (5 bases each). This CDR3 has 12 residues. V dropped 3 bases and J dropped 5 bases, with 8 bases sitting between them. Per the germline V gene, CDR1 is SGHTA and CDR2 is FQGNSA. This chain's CDR3 is CASSLGTHEQYF. In DNA, the CDR3 is TGTGCCAGCAGCTTGGGGACCCACGAGCAGTACTTC.

This clonotype showed up many times. The chain uses TRBV5-6 and TRBJ2-4; 9 bases line up with TRBD2. The germline V gene has CDR1 SGHDT and CDR2 YYEEEE. V was clipped by 0 bases and J by 13 bases; unmatched bases: 14. The CDR3 has 16 residues. The CDR3 DNA reads as TGTGCCAGCAGCTTGGGAGGGAGGACTAGCGTGGTTGAGCAGTACTTC. It codes for CASSLGGRTSVVEQYF.

Only a few counts were recorded for this clonotype. The V call is TRBV7-2, the J call TRBJ2-1; TRBD1 agrees at 11 bases. CDR1 and CDR2 from the germline V gene are SGHTA and FQGNSA. Germline trimming cut 6 bases from V and 7 bases from J; bases unmatched to any gene: 8. The CDR3 length is 15 residues. The CDR3 DNA reads TGTGCCAGCAGACCCGGGACAGGGGGGGGAAATGAGCAGTTCTTC. This gives the protein CASRPGTGGGNEQFF. Drawing the rest from reference TRBV7-2 and TRBJ2-1, the complete variable domain is GAGVSQSPSNKVTEKGKDVELRCDPISGHTALYWYRQSLGQGLEFLIYFQGNSAPDKSGLPSDRFSAERTGGSVSTLTIQRTQQEDSAVYLCASRPGTGGGNEQFFGPGTRLTVL.

Sample share makes this clonotype medium-sized. A much larger clone sits a single nucleotide away, making a read error possible. The chain is built from TRBV7-6 and TRBJ2-5; the D gene is possibly TRBD2 (5 bases). The germline gives CDR1 SGHVS, CDR2 FNYEAQ. The CDR3 runs 15 residues. The ends were cut back, 5 bases at V and 11 bases at J, with 24 bases in the middle. Here the CDR3 DNA reads TGTGCCAGCAGCCGTTCACTAGTGAGTTACAATGAGCAGTACTTC. Translated, it gives CASSRSLVSYNEQYF.

V gene TRBV5-6 combines with J gene TRBJ2-6; D is unresolved. This CDR3 is built from 17 residues. Trimming left V 0 bases short and J 1 base short, with 11 bases between. Germline V lookup: CDR1 SGHDT, CDR2 YYEEEE. The CDR3 loop is CASSLGEVRSGANVLTF. The CDR3 nucleotides read TGTGCCAGCAGCTTGGGCGAGGTGCGATCTGGGGCCAACGTCCTGACTTTC.